A selection of T cell receptor beta chains follows, all from one sample in a study of shared clonotypes between healthy human individuals. Sequenced by immunoSEQ multiplex PCR; TCRdb stores in-frame clones only, minus some. This repertoire shows some 1,400,000 clones, approximately 97% found once; its top ten account for over 1%. Sequences were obtained from naive CD4+ T cells sorted from blood. These TCRs come from a man between 25 and 39 years old in good health. Both conserved end residues are part of each CDR3. D genes are given only for firm matches. Expanded clones get a size class; other rows say once, few or many, or leave the size out.

clone_size j_call d_call v_call cdr3_aa cdr3_nt
NA TRBJ1-5 NA TRBV4-1 CASSQGGFGNQPQHF TGCGCCAGCAGCCAAGGAGGGTTTGGCAATCAGCCCCAGCATTTT
NA TRBJ2-7 NA TRBV28 CASSFSGSPYEQYF TGTGCCAGCAGTTTTTCGGGGTCTCCCTACGAGCAGTACTTC
NA TRBJ1-2 NA TRBV6-1 CASREQGDYGYTF TGTGCCAGCAGGGAACAGGGTGACTATGGCTACACCTTC
once TRBJ2-3 NA TRBV5-1 CASSLVGSADTQYF TGCGCCAGCAGCTTGGTTGGGTCAGCAGATACGCAGTATTTT
NA TRBJ2-6 NA TRBV27 CASSFSGSGANVLTF TGTGCCAGCAGTTTTTCAGGGTCCGGGGCCAACGTCCTGACTTTC
NA TRBJ1-4 NA TRBV28 CASSPYTGATNEKLFF TGTGCCAGCAGTCCGTACACCGGGGCAACTAATGAAAAACTGTTTTTT
NA TRBJ1-1 NA TRBV14 CASSQALDTEAFF TGTGCCAGCAGCCAAGCGTTAGACACTGAAGCTTTCTTT
NA TRBJ2-3 NA TRBV10-1 CASSELHRDTQYF TGCGCCAGCAGTGAGTTACACAGGGATACGCAGTATTTT
NA TRBJ2-5 NA TRBV19 CATSGPSLRTQYF TGTGCCACCTCCGGACCATCTCTGCGGACCCAGTACTTC
NA TRBJ2-7 NA TRBV5-4 CASSLFAYEQYF TGTGCCAGCAGCTTGTTCGCCTACGAGCAGTACTTC
NA TRBJ1-3 NA TRBV9 CASGSGNTIYF TGTGCCAGCGGCTCTGGAAACACCATATATTTT
NA TRBJ2-7 TRBD2 TRBV28 CASSFLAGTDEQYF TGTGCCAGCAGTTTCCTAGCGGGGACGGACGAGCAGTACTTC
once TRBJ2-2 NA TRBV9 CASSVWGRGTGELFF TGTGCCAGCAGCGTTTGGGGGCGCGGCACCGGGGAGCTGTTTTTT
NA TRBJ2-1 NA TRBV9 CASSGERAAYNEQFF TGTGCCAGCAGCGGAGAGCGGGCCGCATACAATGAGCAGTTCTTC
NA TRBJ2-7 TRBD1 TRBV12-5 CASGPDRGQYEQYF TGTGCTAGTGGCCCGGACAGGGGGCAATACGAGCAGTACTTC
NA TRBJ2-3 TRBD1 TRBV2 CASGSSRTGRTDTQYF TGTGCCAGCGGTTCAAGCCGGACAGGACGCACAGATACGCAGTATTTT
NA TRBJ2-3 TRBD1 TRBV6-1 CASFEQGPRDTQYF TGTGCCAGCTTTGAACAGGGGCCCCGGGATACGCAGTATTTT
NA TRBJ1-2 NA TRBV5-4 CASSIAGSYGYTF TGTGCCAGCAGCATCGCAGGGTCCTATGGCTACACCTTC
NA TRBJ2-5 NA TRBV14 CASSQDSGLGTQYF TGTGCCAGCAGCCAAGATTCCGGTCTGGGGACCCAGTACTTC
NA TRBJ2-1 TRBD2 TRBV28 CASHVAGGHNEQFF TGTGCCAGCCACGTAGCGGGAGGGCACAATGAGCAGTTCTTC
NA TRBJ1-2 NA TRBV9 CASRGRRAGYTF TGTGCCAGCAGGGGGCGAAGGGCTGGCTACACCTTC
NA TRBJ1-2 NA TRBV4-3 CASSPTGTLNYGYTF TGCGCCAGCAGCCCCACCGGGACGTTAAACTATGGCTACACCTTC
NA TRBJ2-7 NA TRBV7-8 CASSTRMTWEQYF TGTGCCAGCAGCACCCGGATGACCTGGGAGCAGTACTTC
NA TRBJ2-5 NA TRBV5-1 CASSPGPLETQYF TGCGCCAGCAGCCCAGGACCCTTAGAGACCCAGTACTTC
NA TRBJ2-7 NA TRBV7-8 CASKPRAGADSYEQYF TGTGCCAGCAAACCTAGGGCAGGGGCCGACTCCTACGAGCAGTACTTC
NA TRBJ2-1 NA TRBV15 CATSRDLAGTFNEQFF TGTGCCACCAGCAGAGATCTAGCCGGGACTTTCAATGAGCAGTTCTTC
NA TRBJ1-4 NA TRBV5-4 CASSYGTYGEKLFF TGTGCCAGCAGCTACGGGACATATGGAGAAAAACTGTTTTTT
once TRBJ2-5 NA TRBV11-3 CASSQSKGQETQYF TGTGCCAGCAGCCAAAGCAAGGGGCAAGAGACCCAGTACTTC
NA TRBJ2-7 NA TRBV28 CASSPLLGHLYEQYF TGTGCCAGCAGTCCCCTTCTCGGACACTTATACGAGCAGTACTTC
NA TRBJ1-2 NA TRBV9 CASSGRASTLSNYGYTF TGTGCCAGCAGCGGCCGAGCCAGCACTCTGTCTAACTATGGCTACACCTTC
NA TRBJ1-2 TRBD1 TRBV5-4 CASSLQGALSGYTF TGTGCCAGCAGCTTGCAGGGGGCGCTTTCGGGCTACACCTTC
NA TRBJ2-1 NA TRBV5-1 CASSVGGTLYNEQFF TGCGCCAGCAGCGTCGGCGGGACCCTATACAATGAGCAGTTCTTC
NA TRBJ2-1 TRBD2 TRBV19 CASSSTLLAGEISEQFF TGTGCCAGTAGTTCTACCTTACTAGCGGGAGAGATTAGTGAGCAGTTCTTC
once TRBJ2-3 TRBD2 TRBV18 CASSPRTSGSGTDTQYF TGTGCCAGCTCACCGCGGACTAGCGGGAGTGGCACAGATACGCAGTATTTT
once TRBJ2-2 NA TRBV10-3 CAITRQITGELFF TGTGCCATCACTCGACAGATCACCGGGGAGCTGTTTTTT
NA TRBJ2-7 TRBD1 TRBV6-5 CASRRQGTYAYEQYF TGTGCCAGCCGGAGACAGGGGACCTACGCCTACGAGCAGTACTTC
NA TRBJ2-3 TRBD1 TRBV5-4 CASSLPMTGTVDTQYF TGTGCCAGCAGCTTACCTATGACAGGGACGGTAGATACGCAGTATTTT
NA TRBJ2-1 NA TRBV7-9 CASSFMNGGYNEQFF TGTGCCAGCAGCTTCATGAATGGGGGGTACAATGAGCAGTTCTTC
NA TRBJ2-3 NA TRBV2 CASRDAYTDTQYF TGTGCCAGCAGGGACGCTTACACAGATACGCAGTATTTT
NA TRBJ2-1 NA TRBV7-2 CASSLTDSSTEQFF TGTGCCAGCAGCTTAACGGACAGCTCGACCGAGCAGTTCTTC
NA TRBJ2-7 NA TRBV19 CASSIARAEIYEQYF TGTGCCAGTAGTATAGCCAGGGCAGAGATCTACGAGCAGTACTTC